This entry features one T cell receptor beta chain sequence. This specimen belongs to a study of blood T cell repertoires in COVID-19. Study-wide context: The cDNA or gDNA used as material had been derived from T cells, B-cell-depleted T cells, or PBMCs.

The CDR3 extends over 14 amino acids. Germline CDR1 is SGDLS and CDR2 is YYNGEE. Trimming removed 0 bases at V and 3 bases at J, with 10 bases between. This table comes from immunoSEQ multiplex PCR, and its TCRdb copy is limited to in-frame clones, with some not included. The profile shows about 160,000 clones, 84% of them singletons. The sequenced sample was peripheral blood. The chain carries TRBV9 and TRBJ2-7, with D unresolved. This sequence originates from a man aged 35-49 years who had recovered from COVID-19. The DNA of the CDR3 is TGTGCCAGCAGCGTAGAGGTGAGAGGCTACGAGCAGTACTTC. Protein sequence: CASSVEVRGYEQYF.